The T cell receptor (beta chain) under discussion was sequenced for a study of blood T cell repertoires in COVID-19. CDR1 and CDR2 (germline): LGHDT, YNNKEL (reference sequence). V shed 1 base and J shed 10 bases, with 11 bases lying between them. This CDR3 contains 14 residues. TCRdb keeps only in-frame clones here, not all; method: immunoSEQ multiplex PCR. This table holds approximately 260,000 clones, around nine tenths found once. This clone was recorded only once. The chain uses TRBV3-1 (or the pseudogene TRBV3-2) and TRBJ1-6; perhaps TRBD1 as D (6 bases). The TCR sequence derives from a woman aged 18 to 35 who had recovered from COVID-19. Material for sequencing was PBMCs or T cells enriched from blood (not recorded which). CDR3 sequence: CASSQGQATSPLHF. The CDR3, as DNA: TGTGCCAGCAGCCAAGGACAGGCAACATCACCCCTCCACTTT.